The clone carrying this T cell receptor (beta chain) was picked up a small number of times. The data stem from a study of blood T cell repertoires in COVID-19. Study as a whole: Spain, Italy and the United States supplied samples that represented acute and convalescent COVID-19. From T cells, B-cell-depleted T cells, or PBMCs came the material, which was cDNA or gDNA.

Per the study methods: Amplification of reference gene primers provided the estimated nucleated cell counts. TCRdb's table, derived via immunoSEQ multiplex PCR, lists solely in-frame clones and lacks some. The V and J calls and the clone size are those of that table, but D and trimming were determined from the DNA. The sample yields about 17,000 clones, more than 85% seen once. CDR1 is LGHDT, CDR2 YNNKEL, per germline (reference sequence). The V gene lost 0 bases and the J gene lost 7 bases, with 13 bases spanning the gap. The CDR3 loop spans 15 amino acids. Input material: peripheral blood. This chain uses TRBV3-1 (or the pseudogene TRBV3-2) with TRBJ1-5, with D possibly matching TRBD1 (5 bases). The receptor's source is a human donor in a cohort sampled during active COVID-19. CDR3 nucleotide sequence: TGTGCCAGCAGCCAAGATCTACCGGGGGTCCAGCCCCAGCATTTT. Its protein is CASSQDLPGVQPQHF.